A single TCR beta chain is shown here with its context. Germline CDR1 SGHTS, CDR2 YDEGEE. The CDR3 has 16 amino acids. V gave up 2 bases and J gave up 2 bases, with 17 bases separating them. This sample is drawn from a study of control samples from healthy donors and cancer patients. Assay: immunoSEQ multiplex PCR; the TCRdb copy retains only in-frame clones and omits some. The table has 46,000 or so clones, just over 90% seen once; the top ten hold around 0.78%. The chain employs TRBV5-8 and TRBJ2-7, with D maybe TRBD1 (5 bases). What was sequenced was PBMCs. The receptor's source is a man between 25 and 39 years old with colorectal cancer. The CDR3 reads CASSLSEGHLTYEQYF. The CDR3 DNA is TGTGCCAGCAGCTTATCGGAAGGACACCTCACCTACGAGCAGTACTTC.